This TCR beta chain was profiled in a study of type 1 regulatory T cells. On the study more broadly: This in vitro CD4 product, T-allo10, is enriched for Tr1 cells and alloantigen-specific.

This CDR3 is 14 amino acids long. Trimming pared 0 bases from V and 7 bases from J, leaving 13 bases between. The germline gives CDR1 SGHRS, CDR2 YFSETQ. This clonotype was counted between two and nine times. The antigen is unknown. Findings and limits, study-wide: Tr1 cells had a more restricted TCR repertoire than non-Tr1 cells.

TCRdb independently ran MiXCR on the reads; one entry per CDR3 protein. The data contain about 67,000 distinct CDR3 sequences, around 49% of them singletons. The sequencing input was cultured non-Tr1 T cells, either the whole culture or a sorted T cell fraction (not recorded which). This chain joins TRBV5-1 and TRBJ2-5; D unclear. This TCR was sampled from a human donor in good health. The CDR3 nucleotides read TGCGCCAGCAGCTTGGAGGTGTCCCCAGGGACCCAGTACTTC. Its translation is CASSLEVSPGTQYF.